This TCR beta chain stems from a study of human CD8 memory T cell subsets. General study results and limits: Stem-like memory T cells matched precursor exhausted T cells in high diversity, which effector memory cells lacked. Chao1 estimates suggested stem-like memory T cells exceeded precursor exhausted T cells in diversity.

Healthy donors provided the buffy coats that yielded the PBMC. Duplicate vials of 150,000 sorted CD8+ T cells per subset supplied the RNA. As for this clonotype: The target antigen is unknown.

This CDR3 spans 12 amino acids. Germline values: CDR1 GTSNPN, CDR2 SVGIG (reference sequence). Making the TCR beta libraries relied on UMI-labeled 5' RACE. TCRdb re-called the 5' RACE reads; one entry per CDR3 protein, DNA not given. This sample's table has about 17,000 distinct CDR3 sequences. The sample comprised CD8+ stem-like memory T cells (TSCM and TCM) sorted from PBMCs. Subset reported: stem-like memory CD8 T cells (TSTEM), CCR7+ PD-1- TIGIT-. This receptor was obtained from a human donor in good health. The chain is built from TRBV30 and TRBJ2-7; no DNA is available, so the TRBD1 call from TCRdb remains unchecked. The CDR3 here is CAWETGGDEQYF.